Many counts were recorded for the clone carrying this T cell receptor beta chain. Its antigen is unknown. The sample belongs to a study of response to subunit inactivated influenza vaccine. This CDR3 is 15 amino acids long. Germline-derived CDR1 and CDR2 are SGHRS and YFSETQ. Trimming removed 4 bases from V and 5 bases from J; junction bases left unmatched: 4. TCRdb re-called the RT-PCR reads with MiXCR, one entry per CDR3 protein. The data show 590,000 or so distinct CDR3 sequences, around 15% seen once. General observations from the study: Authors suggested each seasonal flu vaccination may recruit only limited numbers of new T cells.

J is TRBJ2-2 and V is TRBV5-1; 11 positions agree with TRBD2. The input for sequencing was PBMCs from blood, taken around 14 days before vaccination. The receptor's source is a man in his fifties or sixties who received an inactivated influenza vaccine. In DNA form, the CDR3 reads TGCGCCAGCAGCGCGCCTAGCGGGGGGACCGGGGAGCTGTTTTTT. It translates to CASSAPSGGTGELFF.